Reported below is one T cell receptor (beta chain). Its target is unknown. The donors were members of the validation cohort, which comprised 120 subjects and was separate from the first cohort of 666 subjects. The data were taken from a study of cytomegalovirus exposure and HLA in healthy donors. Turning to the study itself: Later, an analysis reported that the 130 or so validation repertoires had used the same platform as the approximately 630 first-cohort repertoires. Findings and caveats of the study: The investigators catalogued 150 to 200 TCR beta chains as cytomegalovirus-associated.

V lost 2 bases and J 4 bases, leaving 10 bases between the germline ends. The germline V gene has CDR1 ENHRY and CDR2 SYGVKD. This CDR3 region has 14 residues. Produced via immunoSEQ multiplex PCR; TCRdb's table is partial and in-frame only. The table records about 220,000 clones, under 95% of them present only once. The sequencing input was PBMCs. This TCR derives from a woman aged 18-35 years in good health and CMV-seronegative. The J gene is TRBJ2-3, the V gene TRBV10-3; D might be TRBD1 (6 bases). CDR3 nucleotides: TGTGCCATCAGTGAGGTGGGGGCGTCAGATACGCAGTATTTT. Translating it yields CAISEVGASDTQYF.